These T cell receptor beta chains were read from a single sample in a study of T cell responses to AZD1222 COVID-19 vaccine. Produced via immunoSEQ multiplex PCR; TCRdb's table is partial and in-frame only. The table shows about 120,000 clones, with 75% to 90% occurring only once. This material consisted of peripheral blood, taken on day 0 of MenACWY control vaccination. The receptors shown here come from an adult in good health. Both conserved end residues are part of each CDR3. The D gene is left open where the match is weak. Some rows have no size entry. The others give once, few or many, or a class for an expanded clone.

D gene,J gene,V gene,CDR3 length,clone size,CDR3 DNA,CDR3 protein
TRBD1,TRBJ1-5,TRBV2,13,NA,TGTGCCAGCAGTAGTACAGGGGGTCAGCCCCAGCATTTT,CASSSTGGQPQHF
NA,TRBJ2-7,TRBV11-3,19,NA,TGTGCCAGCAGCTCCTTCGGTGGGACTAAGGGGGTTCCCTCCTACGAGCAGTACTTC,CASSSFGGTKGVPSYEQYF
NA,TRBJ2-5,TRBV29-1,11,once,TGCAGCGTTGAACCGGGAGAGACCCAGTACTTC,CSVEPGETQYF
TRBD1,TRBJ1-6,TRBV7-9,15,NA,TGTGCCAGCAGCTTAGACACAGGGGGACGCTCACCCCTCCACTTT,CASSLDTGGRSPLHF
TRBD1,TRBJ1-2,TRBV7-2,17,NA,TGTGCCAGCAGCTTCGCCCCAACAGGGGGTACTAACTATGGCTACACCTTC,CASSFAPTGGTNYGYTF
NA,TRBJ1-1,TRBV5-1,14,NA,TGCGCCAGCAGCATTGACTCCATGAACACTGAAGCTTTCTTT,CASSIDSMNTEAFF
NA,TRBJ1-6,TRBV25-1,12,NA,TGTGCCAGCAGCTCCTATAATTCACCCCTCCACTTT,CASSSYNSPLHF
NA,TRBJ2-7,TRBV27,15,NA,TGTGCCAGCAGTCCCGAGACAGGTACCTCCTACGAGCAGTACTTC,CASSPETGTSYEQYF
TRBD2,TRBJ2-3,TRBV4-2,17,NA,TGTGCCAGCAGCCAAGAGAGCTGGACTAGCGGGGCCTATACGCAGTATTTT,CASSQESWTSGAYTQYF
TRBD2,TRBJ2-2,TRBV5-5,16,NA,TGTGCCAGCAGCTTGGGTGGGACTAGCGGGATATGGGAGCTGTTTTTT,CASSLGGTSGIWELFF
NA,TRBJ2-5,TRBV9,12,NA,TGTGCCAGCAGCGTTGCGGAGGAGACCCAGTACTTC,CASSVAEETQYF
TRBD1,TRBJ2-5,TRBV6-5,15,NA,TGTGCCAGCAGGTCGCGAACAGGGGAGCAAGAGACCCAGTACTTC,CASRSRTGEQETQYF
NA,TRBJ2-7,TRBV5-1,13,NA,TGCGCCAGCAGCTTAGACGAGACAGACCAGCAGTACTTC,CASSLDETDQQYF
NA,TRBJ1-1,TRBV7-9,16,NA,TGTGCCAGCAGCGCAGGGTTCCGAGGTATGAACACTGAAGCTTTCTTT,CASSAGFRGMNTEAFF
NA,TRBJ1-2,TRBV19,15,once,TGTGCCAGTAGTATAGGACAACTTGCTAACTATGGCTACACCTTC,CASSIGQLANYGYTF
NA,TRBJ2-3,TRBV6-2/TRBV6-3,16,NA,TGTGCCAGCAGTTACCCCCCCAGTGGTGTGGCCGATACGCAGTATTTT,CASSYPPSGVADTQYF
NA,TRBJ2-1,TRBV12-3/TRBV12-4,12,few,TGTGCCAGCAGTTCATCGGGACTCCACGAATTCTTC,CASSSSGLHEFF
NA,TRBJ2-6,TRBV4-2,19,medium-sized,TGTGCCAGCAGCCAAGAAACAATCAGAGAAAACTCTGGGGCCAACGTCCTGACTTTC,CASSQETIRENSGANVLTF
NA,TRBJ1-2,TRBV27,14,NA,TGTGCCAGCAGTCCAAACGGCCTGAACTATGGCTACACCTTC,CASSPNGLNYGYTF
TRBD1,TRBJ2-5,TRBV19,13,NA,TGTGCCAGTAGTTTTGACAGGGAAGAGACCCAGTACTTC,CASSFDREETQYF
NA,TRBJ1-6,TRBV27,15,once,TGTGCCAGCAGTTCCGGGACGGGCTATAATTCACCCCTCCACTTT,CASSSGTGYNSPLHF
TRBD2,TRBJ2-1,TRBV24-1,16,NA,TGTGCCACCAGTGACACACTAGCGGGGGACCCTAATGAGCAGTTCTTC,CATSDTLAGDPNEQFF
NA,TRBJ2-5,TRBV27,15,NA,TGTGCCAGCAGTAACCGGGACATTCGAAGGGAGACCCAGTACTTC,CASSNRDIRRETQYF
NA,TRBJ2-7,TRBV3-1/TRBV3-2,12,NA,TGTGCCAGCAGCCAAGTGCCGTACGAGCAGTACTTC,CASSQVPYEQYF
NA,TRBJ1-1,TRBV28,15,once,TGTGCCAGCAGTCACAGGGCCATGGTTGGCACTGAAGCTTTCTTT,CASSHRAMVGTEAFF
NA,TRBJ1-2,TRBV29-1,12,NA,TGCAGCGCCTCCGGACAGAACTATGGCTACACCTTC,CSASGQNYGYTF
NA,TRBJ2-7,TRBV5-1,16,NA,TGCGCCAGCAGCTTGGCATTAACGGGACCTAGCCACGAGCAGTACTTC,CASSLALTGPSHEQYF
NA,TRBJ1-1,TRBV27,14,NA,TGTGCCAGCCGTCCCTTGGAAATGAACACTGAAGCTTTCTTT,CASRPLEMNTEAFF
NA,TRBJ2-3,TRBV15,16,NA,TGTGCCACCAGCAGAGGCTACGGGGTTAGCACAGATACGCAGTATTTT,CATSRGYGVSTDTQYF
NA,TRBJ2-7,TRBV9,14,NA,TGTGCCAGCAGCGCAGGGACATCTAACTACGAGCAGTACTTC,CASSAGTSNYEQYF
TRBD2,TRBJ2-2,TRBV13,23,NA,TGTGCCAGCAGCTTAGGCCTTCCCCCCGAACTAGCGGGAGGTAGATCAGAAGGCGGGGAGCTGTTTTTT,CASSLGLPPELAGGRSEGGELFF
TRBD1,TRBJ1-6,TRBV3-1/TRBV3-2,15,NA,TGTGCCAGCAGCCAGGGGACAGTTTATAATTCACCCCTCCACTTT,CASSQGTVYNSPLHF
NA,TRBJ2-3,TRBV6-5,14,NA,TGTGCCAGCAGTACAAAGACTAGCACAGATACGCAGTATTTT,CASSTKTSTDTQYF
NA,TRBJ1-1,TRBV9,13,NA,TGTGCCAGCAGCCTGGGAGGTGGCACTGAAGCTTTCTTT,CASSLGGGTEAFF
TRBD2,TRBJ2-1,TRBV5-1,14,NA,TGCGCCAGCAGCGGGGGGGAGCAGCACAATGAGCAGTTCTTC,CASSGGEQHNEQFF
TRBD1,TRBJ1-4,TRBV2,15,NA,TGTGCCAGCAGAGCGACAGGGTCAACTAATGAAAAACTGTTTTTT,CASRATGSTNEKLFF
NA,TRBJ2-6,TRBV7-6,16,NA,TGTGCCAGCAGCCGGACCGCGGGCTCTGGGGCCAACGTCCTGACTTTC,CASSRTAGSGANVLTF
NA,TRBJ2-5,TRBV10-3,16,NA,TGTGCCATCAGTGAGTCGCGCTCAGGAGTCCAAGAGACCCAGTACTTC,CAISESRSGVQETQYF
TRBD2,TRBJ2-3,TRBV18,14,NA,TGTGCCAGCTCATTAGCGGGAAGCACAGATACGCAGTATTTT,CASSLAGSTDTQYF
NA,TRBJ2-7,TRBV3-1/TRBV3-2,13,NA,TGTGCCAGCAGCCAAGTTAGCCAGGGAGGTCTGTACTTC,CASSQVSQGGLYF
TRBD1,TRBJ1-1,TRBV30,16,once,TGTGCCTGGGCGGGGGGGTCCGACAGGGTATATACTGAAGCTTTCTTT,CAWAGGSDRVYTEAFF
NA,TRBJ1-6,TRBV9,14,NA,TGTGCCAGCAGCTCCGTGGATTTGAATTCACCCCTCCACTTT,CASSSVDLNSPLHF
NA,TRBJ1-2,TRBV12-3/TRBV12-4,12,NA,TGTGCCAGCAGTTTGAGTCAGGGTGGCTACACCTTC,CASSLSQGGYTF
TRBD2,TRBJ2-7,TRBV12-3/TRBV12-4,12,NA,TGTGCCAGCAGCGGGGGGGGTTCCGAGCAGTACTTC,CASSGGGSEQYF
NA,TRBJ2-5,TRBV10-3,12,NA,TGTGCCACCACAGGGAGCGGGGAGACCCAGTACTTC,CATTGSGETQYF
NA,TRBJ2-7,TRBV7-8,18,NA,TGTGCCAGCAGCCGAAGCCCTGGATTGCCCGTAAGCTCCTACGAGCAGTACTTC,CASSRSPGLPVSSYEQYF
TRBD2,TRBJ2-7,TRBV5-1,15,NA,TGCGCCAGCAGCTTGGCTATCCGGACTAGTGACGAGCAGTACTTC,CASSLAIRTSDEQYF
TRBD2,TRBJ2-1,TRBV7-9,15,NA,TGTGCCAGCGGGGGACTAGCGGAGCTCGACAATGAGCAGTTCTTC,CASGGLAELDNEQFF
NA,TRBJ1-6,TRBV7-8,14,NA,TGTGCCAGCAGCCCCCGGGTTGGGAATTCACCCCTCCACTTT,CASSPRVGNSPLHF
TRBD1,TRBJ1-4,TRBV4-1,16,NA,TGCGCCAGCAGCCAAGGGTGGGGACAGGGACGTGAAAAACTGTTTTTT,CASSQGWGQGREKLFF
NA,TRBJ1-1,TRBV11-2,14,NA,TGTGCCAGCAGCTTAGGTGTGAAGAATACTGAAGCTTTCTTT,CASSLGVKNTEAFF
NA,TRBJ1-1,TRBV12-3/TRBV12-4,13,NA,TGTGCCAGCAGTTTTCCCGGGGACACTGAAGCTTTCTTT,CASSFPGDTEAFF
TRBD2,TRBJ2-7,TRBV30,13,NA,TGTGCCTGGATTGGGACTAGCCGCCTAGAGCAGTACTTC,CAWIGTSRLEQYF
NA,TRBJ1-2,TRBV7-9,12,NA,TGTGCCAGCAGCTTGGACTTGTCAGGCTACACCTTC,CASSLDLSGYTF
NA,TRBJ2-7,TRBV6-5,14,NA,TGTGCCAGCAGTAGTGGGACGGGAACCTACGAGCAGTACTTC,CASSSGTGTYEQYF